A selection of T cell receptor beta chains follows, all from one sample in a study of blood T cell repertoires in COVID-19. Repertoires were generated with immunoSEQ multiplex PCR, while TCRdb's copy carries only in-frame clones and drops some. This table has 360,000 or so clones, roughly 89% appearing once. Sequenced: PBMCs or T cells enriched from blood (not recorded which). These receptors originate from a woman aged 25 to 45 who had recovered from COVID-19. The CDR3 runs from the conserved cysteine through the conserved F or W. D genes are given only for firm matches. A clone size is listed for some rows: how often the clone was seen (once, few, many), or a class if it is expanded.

TRBV4-1	NA	once	TRBJ1-1	TGCGCCAGCAGCCCCCGAGGCAGAGATACGAAAAGGTGGGCTTTCTTT	CASSPRGRDTKRWAFF
TRBV2	NA	NA	TRBJ2-3	TGTGCCAGCAGCGCCGCGCCTATCACAGATACGCAGTATTTT	CASSAAPITDTQYF
TRBV7-2	NA	NA	TRBJ1-2	TGTGCCAGCAGCTTGGGGGGGACGGCCTCGTATGGCTACACCTTC	CASSLGGTASYGYTF
TRBV27	TRBD1	NA	TRBJ2-5	TGTGCCAGCAGTTCCTCCGGGACAGGGGGCGTCCAGTACTTC	CASSSSGTGGVQYF
TRBV19	TRBD1	NA	TRBJ2-7	TGTGCCAGTAGTACGACAGGGGGCAGGTACGAGCAGTACTTC	CASSTTGGRYEQYF
TRBV7-9	TRBD1	NA	TRBJ1-2	TGTGCCAGCAGCTTAGGGGCCAGGGGGGACTATGGCTACACCTTC	CASSLGARGDYGYTF
TRBV2	NA	NA	TRBJ1-2	TGTGCCAGCAGTGAAAGACCTCTCGGGGAGACCTTC	CASSERPLGETF
TRBV7-9	NA	NA	TRBJ1-3	TGTGCCAGCAGCGCAGCGTCAATCTTTGGAAACACCATATATTTT	CASSAASIFGNTIYF
TRBV21-1	NA	NA	TRBJ2-2	TGTGCCAGCAGCCCCAAGGGCCCCGGGACTAGCGGGGGTTCGGACGGGGAGCTGTTTTTT	CASSPKGPGTSGGSDGELFF
TRBV10-1	TRBD2	once	TRBJ2-1	TGCGCCAGCAGTCCCGGGACTAGCGGGAAGCCCCTTTCCTACAATGAGCAGTTCTTC	CASSPGTSGKPLSYNEQFF
TRBV6-5	NA	once	TRBJ1-2	TGTGCCAGCAGCACCCCCCGGGAGAGCTATGGCTACACCTTC	CASSTPRESYGYTF
TRBV9	NA	NA	TRBJ1-1	TGTGCCAGCAGCGTCTCAGGGATGAACACTGAAGCTTTCTTT	CASSVSGMNTEAFF
TRBV11-2	NA	NA	TRBJ1-1	TGTGCCAGCAGCTTCTCGGTTACAGGGCTCACTGAAGCTTTCTTT	CASSFSVTGLTEAFF
TRBV19	NA	NA	TRBJ2-7	TGTGCCAGCTCCGGGACTCTTTACTACGAGCAGTACTTC	CASSGTLYYEQYF
TRBV19	NA	NA	TRBJ2-5	TGTGCCAGTAGTATAGGGGGGCCGAGAGAGACCCAGTACTTC	CASSIGGPRETQYF
TRBV2	TRBD1	NA	TRBJ2-7	TGTGCCAGCAGTGGGAGGACAGGGAATGGCGAGCAGTACTTC	CASSGRTGNGEQYF
TRBV25-1	TRBD1	NA	TRBJ2-7	TGTGCCAGCCGGGACAGGGAAATCCCCGAGCAGTACTTC	CASRDREIPEQYF
TRBV18	NA	NA	TRBJ2-7	TGTGCCAGCTCACCCTCCATTTCCGGGACAAATCCTTCCTACGAGCAGTACTTC	CASSPSISGTNPSYEQYF
TRBV5-1	TRBD1	NA	TRBJ1-2	TGCGCCAGCAGCTTGGCACAGGGGGCGGCCTTGGGCTATGGCTACACCTTC	CASSLAQGAALGYGYTF
TRBV21-1	NA	NA	TRBJ1-2	TGTGCCAGCAGAAAAAACAGGGGGCGCGGCTATGGCTACACCTTC	CASRKNRGRGYGYTF
TRBV2	NA	many	TRBJ1-4	TGTGCCAGCAGTGTCCCCGAGCTCGGAGGTAATGAAAAACTGTTTTTT	CASSVPELGGNEKLFF
TRBV5-4	TRBD2	NA	TRBJ2-1	TGTGCCAGCAGCAAGAGCGGGAGCGTCATCAATGAGCAGTTCTTC	CASSKSGSVINEQFF
TRBV29-1	TRBD2	NA	TRBJ2-1	TGCAGCGTGGACTCTAGCGGGATCAACAATGAGCAGTTCTTC	CSVDSSGINNEQFF
TRBV4-1	NA	NA	TRBJ1-5	TGCGCCAGCAGCATCCGGGGTGGAGGTCAGCCCCAGCATTTT	CASSIRGGGQPQHF
TRBV30	NA	NA	TRBJ1-5	TGTGCCTGGAGTCTATCAGACAGTCAGCCCCAGCATTTT	CAWSLSDSQPQHF
TRBV7-9	TRBD2	NA	TRBJ2-1	TGTGCCAGCAGCTTAGACCTAGCGGGAGTGGATGAGCAGTTCTTC	CASSLDLAGVDEQFF
TRBV7-9	NA	once	TRBJ2-1	TGTGCCAGCAGCTTATCCGGGGGAATTTACAATGAGCAGTTCTTC	CASSLSGGIYNEQFF
TRBV2	TRBD1	NA	TRBJ1-6	TGTGCCAGCAGTGGGGGACAGGGGAGCTCCTATAATTCACCCCTCCACTTT	CASSGGQGSSYNSPLHF
TRBV27	NA	NA	TRBJ1-2	TGTGCCAGCAGTTTACGATCAGGGGTGCATGGCTACACCTTC	CASSLRSGVHGYTF
TRBV30	NA	NA	TRBJ2-3	TGTGCCTGGAGGACTAGTGCAGATACGCAGTATTTT	CAWRTSADTQYF
TRBV4-1	NA	NA	TRBJ1-1	TGCGCCAGCAGCCAAGCCGTGAACACTGAAGCTTTCTTT	CASSQAVNTEAFF
TRBV5-1	NA	NA	TRBJ1-4	TGCGCCAGCAGCTTGGACGCCAGGCGGGATGAAAAACTGTTTTTT	CASSLDARRDEKLFF
TRBV5-1	NA	NA	TRBJ2-1	TGCGCCAGCAGCCTGCGAAACTACTACAATGAGCAGTTCTTC	CASSLRNYYNEQFF
TRBV28	NA	once	TRBJ1-5	TGTGCCAGCAGTTTGCAGCCAGGGAATCAGCCCCAGCATTTT	CASSLQPGNQPQHF
TRBV6-5	TRBD2	NA	TRBJ2-3	TGTGCCAGCAGGCGGCAGGGAGGGTTGACAGATACGCAGTATTTT	CASRRQGGLTDTQYF
TRBV4-1	TRBD1	once	TRBJ1-2	TGCGCCAGCAGCCAAGAGGGACAGGGTTCGGCTGGCTACACCTTC	CASSQEGQGSAGYTF
TRBV29-1	NA	NA	TRBJ2-2	TGCAGCGTATTATCGGCTCAGGGTGGGGAGCTGTTTTTT	CSVLSAQGGELFF
TRBV13	NA	NA	TRBJ1-1	TGTGCCAGCAGCTTAACTACTGAAGCTTTCTTT	CASSLTTEAFF
TRBV4-3	NA	NA	TRBJ1-5	TGCGCCAGCAGCCAAGAAAGGAGTCAGCCCCAGCATTTT	CASSQERSQPQHF
TRBV18	TRBD1	few	TRBJ1-2	TGTGCCAGCTCGACCGGACAGGAAGGGGGCTACACCTTC	CASSTGQEGGYTF
TRBV5-3	NA	NA	TRBJ1-5	TGTGCCAGAAGCTTGTGTCACAATCAGCCCCAGCATTTT	CARSLCHNQPQHF
TRBV7-3	NA	NA	TRBJ2-1	TGTGCCAGCAGCTTAACAGGGGCGGCCTACAATGAGCAGTTCTTC	CASSLTGAAYNEQFF
TRBV3-1/TRBV3-2	NA	NA	TRBJ2-1	TGTGCCAGCAGCCAAAAAAGTTGGCTGCACTCCTACAATGAGCAGTTCTTC	CASSQKSWLHSYNEQFF
TRBV15	NA	NA	TRBJ2-1	TGTGCCACCAGCCCCGGTGTCCACAATGAGCAGTTCTTC	CATSPGVHNEQFF
TRBV7-6	NA	NA	TRBJ2-3	TGTGCCAGCAGCCCGGGGGATGAGTGGGATACGCAGTATTTT	CASSPGDEWDTQYF
TRBV5-5	NA	NA	TRBJ1-3	TGTGCCAGCAGCTTGGCGGGGGTGGTTGATGTCTGGAACACCATATATTTT	CASSLAGVVDVWNTIYF
TRBV7-9	NA	NA	TRBJ1-4	TGTGCCAGCAGCCAGACCCCCCAGGGTTTTTCCCCAAAACTGTTTTTT	CASSQTPQGFSPKLFF
TRBV15	NA	NA	TRBJ1-3	TGTGCCACCAGCAGAGATATTGGGCCCGGCTCTGGAAACACCATATATTTT	CATSRDIGPGSGNTIYF